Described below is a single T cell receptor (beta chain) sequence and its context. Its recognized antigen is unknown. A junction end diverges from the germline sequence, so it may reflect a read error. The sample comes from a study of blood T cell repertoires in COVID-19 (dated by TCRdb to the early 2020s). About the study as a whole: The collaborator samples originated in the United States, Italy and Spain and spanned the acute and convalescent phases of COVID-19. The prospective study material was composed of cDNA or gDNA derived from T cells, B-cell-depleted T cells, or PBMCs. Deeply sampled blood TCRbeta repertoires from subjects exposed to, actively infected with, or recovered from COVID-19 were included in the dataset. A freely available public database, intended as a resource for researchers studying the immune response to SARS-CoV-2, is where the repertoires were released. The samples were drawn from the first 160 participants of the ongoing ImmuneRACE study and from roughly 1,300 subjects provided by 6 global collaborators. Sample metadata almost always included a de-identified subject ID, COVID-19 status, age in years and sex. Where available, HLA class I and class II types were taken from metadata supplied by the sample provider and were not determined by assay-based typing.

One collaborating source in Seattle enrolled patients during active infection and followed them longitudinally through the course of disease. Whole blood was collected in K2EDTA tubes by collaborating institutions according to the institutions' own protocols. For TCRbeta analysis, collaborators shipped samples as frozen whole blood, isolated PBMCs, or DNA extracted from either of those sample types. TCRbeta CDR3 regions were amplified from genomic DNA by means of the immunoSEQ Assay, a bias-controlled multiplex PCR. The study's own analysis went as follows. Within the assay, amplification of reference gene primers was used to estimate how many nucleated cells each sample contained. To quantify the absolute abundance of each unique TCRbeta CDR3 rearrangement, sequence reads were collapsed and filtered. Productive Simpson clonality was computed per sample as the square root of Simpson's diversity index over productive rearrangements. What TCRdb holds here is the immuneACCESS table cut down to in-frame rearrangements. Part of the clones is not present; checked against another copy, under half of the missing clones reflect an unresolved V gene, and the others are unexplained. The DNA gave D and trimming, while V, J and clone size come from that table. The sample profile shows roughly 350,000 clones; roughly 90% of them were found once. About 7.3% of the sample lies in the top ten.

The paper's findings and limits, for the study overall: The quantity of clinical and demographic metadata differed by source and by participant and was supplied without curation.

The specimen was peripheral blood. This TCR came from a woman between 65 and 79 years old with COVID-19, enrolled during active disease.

In nucleotide form, the sequence is TGCGCCAGCAGCTCGACGACTAGCGGCAACTCCTACGAGCGGTACTTC. Its protein reads: CASSSTTSGNSYERYF. The sequence is built from TRBV4-1 and TRBJ2-7, with TRBD2 identical over 9 junction bases. Spanning cysteine to phenylalanine, the CDR3 consists of 16 amino acids. Only the CDR3 region is kept as DNA, spanning 48 bases read in frame from base 1. The germline V gene yields MGHRA for CDR1 and YSYEKL for CDR2.